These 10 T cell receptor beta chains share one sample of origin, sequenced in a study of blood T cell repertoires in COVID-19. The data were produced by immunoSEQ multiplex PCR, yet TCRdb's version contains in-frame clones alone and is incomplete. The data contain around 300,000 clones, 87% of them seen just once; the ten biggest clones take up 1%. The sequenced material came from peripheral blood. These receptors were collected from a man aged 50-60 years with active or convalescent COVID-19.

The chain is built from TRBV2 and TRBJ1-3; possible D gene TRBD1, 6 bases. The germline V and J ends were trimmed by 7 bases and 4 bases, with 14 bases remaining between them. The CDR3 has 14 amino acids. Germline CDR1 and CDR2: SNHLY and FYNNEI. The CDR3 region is CASTPGTLGNTIYF. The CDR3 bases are TGTGCCAGCACTCCCGGGACACTAGGAAACACCATATATTTT. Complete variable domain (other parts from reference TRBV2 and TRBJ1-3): EPEVTQTPSHQVTQMGQEVILRCVPISNHLYFYWYRQILGQKVEFLVSFYNNEISEKSEIFDDQFSVERPDGSNFTLKIRSTKLEDSAMYFCASTPGTLGNTIYFGEGSWLTVV.

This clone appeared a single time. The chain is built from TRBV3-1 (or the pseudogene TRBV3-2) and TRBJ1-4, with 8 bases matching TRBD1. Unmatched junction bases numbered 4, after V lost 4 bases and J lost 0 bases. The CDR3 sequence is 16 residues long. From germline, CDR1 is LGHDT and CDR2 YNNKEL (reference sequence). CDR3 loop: CASSPRTGTTNEKLFF. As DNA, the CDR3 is TGTGCCAGCAGCCCCCGGACAGGGACAACTAATGAAAAACTGTTTTTT.

Here the CDR3 reads CASSVSNYGYTF. The CDR3 DNA reads TGTGCCAGCAGTGTCAGTAACTATGGCTACACCTTC. V usage is TRBV28 and J usage is TRBJ1-2; D not certain. The V end lost 5 bases, the J end lost 1 base, and 5 bases lay between the germline ends. The CDR3 loop spans 12 amino acids. In germline, CDR1 is MDHEN, CDR2 SYDVKM.

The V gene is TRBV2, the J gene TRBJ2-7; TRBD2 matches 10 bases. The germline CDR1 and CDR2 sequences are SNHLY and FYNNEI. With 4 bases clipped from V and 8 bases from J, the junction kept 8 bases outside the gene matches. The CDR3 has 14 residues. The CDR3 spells CASSGGLAGVQQYF. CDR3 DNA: TGTGCCAGCAGTGGTGGGCTAGCGGGAGTGCAGCAGTACTTC.

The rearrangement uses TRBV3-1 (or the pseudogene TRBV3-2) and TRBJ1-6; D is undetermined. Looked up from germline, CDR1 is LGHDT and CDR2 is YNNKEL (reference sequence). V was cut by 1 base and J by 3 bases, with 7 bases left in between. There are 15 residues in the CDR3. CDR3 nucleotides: TGTGCCAGCAGCCAAGGAGGAGACTATAATTCACCCCTCCACTTT. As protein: CASSQGGDYNSPLHF.

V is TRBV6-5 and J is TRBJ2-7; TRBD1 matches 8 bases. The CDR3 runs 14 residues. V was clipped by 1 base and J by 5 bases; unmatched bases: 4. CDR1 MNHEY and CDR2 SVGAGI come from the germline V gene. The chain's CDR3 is CASSYLGQVNEQYF. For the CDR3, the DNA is TGTGCCAGCAGTTACTTGGGACAGGTAAACGAGCAGTACTTC.

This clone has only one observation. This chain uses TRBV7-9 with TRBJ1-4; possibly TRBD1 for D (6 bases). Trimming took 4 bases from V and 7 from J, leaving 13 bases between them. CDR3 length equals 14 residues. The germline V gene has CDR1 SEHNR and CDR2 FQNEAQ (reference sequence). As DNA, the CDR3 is TGTGCCAGCAGCTCTACAGGGTTGGGTGAAAAACTGTTTTTT. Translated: CASSSTGLGEKLFF.

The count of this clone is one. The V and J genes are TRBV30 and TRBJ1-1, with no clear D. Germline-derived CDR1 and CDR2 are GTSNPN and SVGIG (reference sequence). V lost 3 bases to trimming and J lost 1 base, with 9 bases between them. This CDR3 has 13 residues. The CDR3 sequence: CAWRVTPNTEAFF. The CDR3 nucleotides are TGTGCCTGGAGGGTAACACCGAACACTGAAGCTTTCTTT.

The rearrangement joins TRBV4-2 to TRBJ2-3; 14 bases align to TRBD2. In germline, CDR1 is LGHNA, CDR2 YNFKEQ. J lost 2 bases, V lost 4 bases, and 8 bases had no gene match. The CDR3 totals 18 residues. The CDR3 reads CASSLGTSGRVNTDTQYF. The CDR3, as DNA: TGTGCCAGCAGCCTTGGGACTAGCGGGAGAGTCAACACAGATACGCAGTATTTT.

The CDR3 DNA reads as TGTGCCATCAGTGGCCAGGGGACTGGAAACACCATATATTTT. Translation: CAISGQGTGNTIYF. The chain is built from TRBV10-3 and TRBJ1-3; tentative D call: TRBD1 (6 bases). The germline V gene encodes CDR1 ENHRY and CDR2 SYGVKD. V was trimmed by 4 bases and J by 2 bases, leaving 9 bases between them. The CDR3 loop spans 14 amino acids.